The 28 T cell receptor beta chains reported below all come from one sample, sequenced in a study of T-cell reconstitution after alpha-beta-depleted transplantation in children. TCRbeta library construction was performed incorporating unique molecular identifiers. Each CDR3 protein gets one entry after TCRdb re-called the PCR reads with MiXCR. The table lists 90,000 to 100,000 distinct CDR3 sequences, around a quarter of them singletons, with about a fifth in the top ten. The source material was PBMCs, sampled before TCRalphabeta/CD19-depleted stem cell transplant. The receptors stem from a boy aged 2 to 10 with acute lymphoblastic leukemia, due to receive a stem cell transplant.

This chain connects TRBV10-3 to TRBJ1-1, with 11 nucleotides matching TRBD1. This CDR3 has 15 residues. The germline V gene encodes CDR1 ENHRY and CDR2 SYGVKD. Trimming cost V 8 bases and J 2 bases; bases outside gene matches: 7. The CDR3 is CAIVRDRGTNTEAFF. The CDR3 DNA reads as TGTGCCATCGTCCGGGACAGGGGGACCAACACTGAAGCTTTCTTT.

This clonotype showed up just a few times. CDR3 protein: CAISETGGETQYF. CDR3 DNA: TGTGCCATCAGTGAGACAGGGGGAGAGACCCAGTACTTC. The chain links TRBV10-3 to TRBJ2-5; 8 bases are a match to TRBD1. Germline assignment: CDR1 ENHRY and CDR2 SYGVKD. This CDR3 contains 13 residues. With 2 bases clipped from V and 4 bases from J, the junction kept 0 bases outside the gene matches.

This clonotype was counted at least ten times. This chain joins TRBV4-1 and TRBJ1-5, with D perhaps matching TRBD1 (5 bases). The CDR3 runs to 14 residues. CDR1 MGHRA and CDR2 YSYEKL come from the germline V gene. V dropped 11 bases and J dropped 3 bases, with 17 bases sitting between them. The CDR3 bases are TGCGCCGCAGGGACGGAACCGCACAATCAGCCCCAGCATTTT. Amino acids: CAAGTEPHNQPQHF.

The sample holds a few counts of this clonotype. The V call is TRBV28, the J call TRBJ2-6, with 7 nucleotides matching TRBD2. Germline values: CDR1 MDHEN, CDR2 SYDVKM. The CDR3 contains 15 residues. J lost 4 bases, V lost 4 bases, and 4 bases had no gene match. The CDR3 nucleotides read TGTGCCAGCAGTTCCCCGCGGGGGGGGGCCAACGTCCTGACTTTC. Amino acid sequence: CASSSPRGGANVLTF.

The chain is built from TRBV12-3 or TRBV12-4 and TRBJ1-5; the match to TRBD1 covers 7 bases. With 3 bases clipped from V and 0 bases from J, the junction kept 11 bases outside the gene matches. The CDR3 runs 18 residues. Here the CDR3 reads CASSLHRGVGYSNQPQHF. In DNA form, the CDR3 reads TGTGCCAGCAGTTTGCACAGGGGAGTTGGATATAGCAATCAGCCCCAGCATTTT.

The V call is TRBV20-1, the J call TRBJ1-3; D uncertain. V was pared by 4 bases and J by 2 bases, with 15 bases between. This CDR3 spans 15 amino acids. The germline V gene has CDR1 DFQATT and CDR2 SNEGSKA (reference sequence). The CDR3 sequence: CSATPASHAGNTIYF. The CDR3 DNA reads TGCAGTGCTACGCCAGCCTCTCATGCTGGAAACACCATATATTTT.

This clonotype was detected a few times. The chain couples TRBV5-1 to TRBJ2-1, with TRBD1 matching 7 bases. Unmatched junction bases numbered 4, after V lost 2 bases and J lost 2 bases. The CDR3 runs to 15 residues. Per the germline V gene, CDR1 is SGHRS and CDR2 is YFSETQ. The CDR3 DNA sequence: TGCGCCAGCAGCTTAGGGGGCCCCCCCTACAATGAGCAGTTCTTC. Its protein product is CASSLGGPPYNEQFF.

This chain links TRBV12-3 or TRBV12-4 with TRBJ2-2; D is unresolved. The CDR3 consists of 15 residues. Trimming took 6 bases from V and 0 from J, leaving 11 bases between them. The CDR3: CASRSRASNTGELFF. The CDR3 DNA reads TGTGCCAGCAGATCCCGGGCATCGAACACCGGGGAGCTGTTTTTT.

Only a few counts were recorded for this clonotype. The chain joins TRBV30 to TRBJ1-1; D is possibly TRBD1 (5 bases). V dropped 0 bases and J dropped 3 bases, with 14 bases sitting between them. The CDR3 runs 15 residues. Germline V gives CDR1 GTSNPN, CDR2 SVGIG (reference sequence). The CDR3 region has the DNA TGTGCCTGGAGTGTACGCCCGGGGGGGGACACTGAAGCTTTCTTT. Translating gives CAWSVRPGGDTEAFF.

The chain employs TRBV3-1 and TRBJ2-7; D might be TRBD2 (6 bases). The CDR3 covers 14 residues. Trimming stripped 0 bases from V and 3 bases from J, with 9 bases between. Looked up from germline, CDR1 is LGHDT and CDR2 is YNNKEL (reference sequence). CDR3 amino acids: CASSQETRGYEQYF. CDR3 DNA: TGTGCCAGCAGCCAAGAGACGCGGGGCTACGAGCAGTACTTC.

This sequence joins TRBV28 and TRBJ2-7, with 9 bases matching TRBD1. Losses at the gene ends were 6 bases for V and 3 bases for J; bases not matched to a gene: 6. The germline V gene has CDR1 MDHEN and CDR2 SYDVKM. This CDR3 has 14 residues. The chain's CDR3 is CASRRTGAGYEQYF. In nucleotides, the CDR3 is TGTGCCAGCAGAAGGACAGGGGCGGGCTACGAGCAGTACTTC.

This sequence joins TRBV5-1 and TRBJ2-2, with D unresolved. Trimming pared 1 base from V and 7 bases from J, leaving 8 bases between. The CDR3 length is 13 residues. The germline gives CDR1 SGHRS, CDR2 YFSETQ. CDR3 nucleotides: TGCGCCAGCAGCTTGCTCAGGAACGGGGAGCTGTTTTTT. Its translation: CASSLLRNGELFF. Complete variable domain (other parts from reference TRBV5-1 and TRBJ2-2): KAGVTQTPRYLIKTRGQQVTLSCSPISGHRSVSWYQQTPGQGLQFLFEYFSETQRNKGNFPGRFSGRQFSNSRSEMNVSTLELGDSALYLCASSLLRNGELFFGEGSRLTVL.

This clonotype came up a few times. The chain carries TRBV12-3 or TRBV12-4 and TRBJ1-2; 9 nucleotides agree with TRBD1. CDR3 size: 13 residues. The V gene end was trimmed by 2 bases and the J gene end by 6 bases; junction bases not matched to a gene: 1. The CDR3 reads CASSLWDRDGYTF. DNA for the CDR3: TGTGCCAGCAGTTTATGGGACAGGGATGGCTACACCTTC.

This chain's CDR3 is CASSLDGGADSSSYNEQFF. As DNA, the CDR3 is TGTGCCAGCAGTTTAGATGGGGGGGCCGATTCCAGCTCCTACAATGAGCAGTTCTTC. The chain uses TRBV27 and TRBJ2-1; D is possibly TRBD2 (7 bases). The CDR3 extends over 19 amino acids. From germline, CDR1 is MNHEY and CDR2 SMNVEV (reference sequence). The germline V and J ends were trimmed by 2 bases and 0 bases, with 20 bases remaining between them.

This clonotype was detected a few times. V is TRBV5-1 and J is TRBJ2-1; D is unclear. The V end lost 0 bases, the J end lost 8 bases, and 3 bases lay between the germline ends. Germline CDR1 SGHRS, CDR2 YFSETQ. This CDR3 is built from 11 residues. The CDR3 sequence: CASSLGYEQFF. In DNA, the CDR3 is TGCGCCAGCAGCTTGGGTTATGAGCAGTTCTTC.

This clonotype was counted a few times. The chain is built from TRBV5-1 and TRBJ2-5; D gene unclear. Germline-derived CDR1 and CDR2 are SGHRS and YFSETQ. The length of the CDR3 is 13 residues. Between the trimmed V and J ends, which lost 4 bases and 4 bases, there was a span of 11 bases. CDR3 coding DNA: TGCGCCAGCAGCCAGGACGCAGCAGAGACCCAGTACTTC. Protein product: CASSQDAAETQYF.

CDR3 sequence: CASSPRGTSYNEQFF. Here the CDR3 DNA reads TGTGCCAGCTCACCCAGAGGAACTTCCTACAATGAGCAGTTCTTC. The genes are TRBV18 and TRBJ2-1; D remains unclear. Germline loops: CDR1 KGHSH, CDR2 LQKENI. The V and J ends lost 3 bases and 1 base respectively, with 10 bases between them. There are 15 residues in the CDR3.

This chain connects TRBV20-1 to TRBJ1-5; D is unresolved. V was cut by 5 bases and J by 0 bases, with 8 bases left in between. This CDR3 is built from 13 residues. Germline V CDR1 and CDR2: DFQATT, SNEGSKA (reference sequence). The CDR3 DNA is TGCAGTGCTCTGTCGACTAGCAATCAGCCCCAGCATTTT. It specifies CSALSTSNQPQHF.

The rearrangement joins TRBV28 to TRBJ2-1; D is perhaps TRBD1 (5 bases). The germline V and J ends were trimmed by 3 bases and 0 bases, with 9 bases remaining between them. The CDR3 is 15 amino acids. CDR1 is MDHEN, CDR2 SYDVKM, per germline. The CDR3 reads CASSFRRGSYNEQFF. In DNA, the CDR3 is TGTGCCAGCAGTTTTCGAAGGGGCTCCTACAATGAGCAGTTCTTC.

This chain joins TRBV4-1 and TRBJ2-3, with TRBD2 matching over 7 bases. Germline CDR1 reads MGHRA; CDR2 reads YSYEKL. The CDR3 loop spans 16 amino acids. V gave up 0 bases and J gave up 3 bases; unmatched junction bases: 6. For the CDR3, the DNA is TGCGCCAGCAGCCAAGACCTAGCGGTCGAAACAGATACGCAGTATTTT. This codes for CASSQDLAVETDTQYF.

This rearrangement joins TRBV10-2 to TRBJ2-1; 8 bases align to TRBD2. Looked up from germline, CDR1 is WSHSY and CDR2 is SAAADI. With V trimmed by 11 bases and J by 0 bases, 6 bases remained unmatched. This CDR3 has 14 residues. CDR3 sequence reads: CAVGGGSSYNEQFF. For the CDR3, the DNA is TGCGCCGTCGGCGGGGGGAGCTCCTACAATGAGCAGTTCTTC.

This clonotype was seen only once. This chain joins TRBV5-1 and TRBJ2-4, with a tentative D call TRBD2 (6 bases). Germline V CDR1 and CDR2: SGHRS, YFSETQ. V was clipped by 3 bases and J by 4 bases, with 20 bases between them. CDR3 length equals 17 residues. The CDR3 DNA reads as TGCGCCAGCAGCTCCGGGATTAGCGGAGTGGTAAAAAACATTCAGTACTTC. This sequence encodes CASSSGISGVVKNIQYF.

This clonotype was seen many times. The CDR3 nucleotides are TGTGCCAGCAGTTACAATACCCCCTACACCGGGGAGCTGTTTTTT. It encodes CASSYNTPYTGELFF. The rearrangement uses TRBV6-5 and TRBJ2-2; no firm D call. Germline V CDR1 and CDR2: MNHEY, SVGAGI. The V gene lost 2 bases and the J gene lost 3 bases, with 10 bases spanning the gap. CDR3 size: 15 residues.

This clonotype was seen many times. V is TRBV24-1 and J is TRBJ2-7; 8 bases match TRBD2. The CDR3 loop spans 15 amino acids. The junction had 9 bases not matched to a gene; V was cut back by 6 bases and J by 3 bases. Germline V gene sequence: CDR1 KGHDR, CDR2 SFDVKD. The chain's CDR3 is CATSPGGANGYEQYF. CDR3 coding DNA: TGTGCCACCAGTCCCGGGGGGGCAAATGGCTACGAGCAGTACTTC.

The genes are TRBV29-1 and TRBJ2-6; D gene ambiguous. The V end was cut by 4 bases, the J end by 4 bases, with 11 bases between. The CDR3 length is 14 residues. The germline gives CDR1 SQVTM, CDR2 ANQGSEA. CDR3 DNA sequence: TGCAGCGTTGGGTCCTTTCTAGGGGCCAACGTCCTGACTTTC. Protein product: CSVGSFLGANVLTF.

V usage is TRBV7-9 and J usage is TRBJ2-5; TRBD2 might be the D (5 bases). Germline V gives CDR1 SEHNR, CDR2 FQNEAQ (reference sequence). This CDR3 contains 12 residues. Trimming pared 2 bases from V and 9 bases from J, leaving 10 bases between. In DNA, the CDR3 is TGTGCCAGCAGCTTACAAGGACTTGCCCAGTACTTC. As protein: CASSLQGLAQYF.

The rearrangement links TRBV20-1 to TRBJ2-3, with D perhaps TRBD1 or TRBD2 (5 bases each). This CDR3 comprises 14 residues. V shed 5 bases and J shed 2 bases, with 14 bases lying between them. CDR1 is DFQATT, CDR2 SNEGSKA, per germline (reference sequence). In DNA, the CDR3 is TGCAGTGCTGCCCCCGGGACCAACACAGATACGCAGTATTTT. Encoded protein: CSAAPGTNTDTQYF.

There are a few counts of this clonotype. The V gene is TRBV12-3 or TRBV12-4, the J gene TRBJ2-1; D may be TRBD1 (5 bases). V dropped 6 bases and J dropped 4 bases, with 10 bases sitting between them. This CDR3 is 13 amino acids long. CDR3 amino acids: CASREQEYNEQFF. CDR3 in DNA: TGTGCCAGCAGGGAACAGGAATACAATGAGCAGTTCTTC.